The next 21 T cell receptor beta chains were all read from a single sample in a study of identical twins. TCRdb ran MiXCR on the 5' RACE reads and lists one entry per CDR3 protein. The sample shows 400,000 or so distinct CDR3 sequences, around 9.7% of them seen only once. The sequenced sample consisted of naive T cells sorted from blood. The receptors were gathered from a woman aged 45 to 65 in good health.

This clonotype occurred a few times. The rearrangement links TRBV6-5 to TRBJ2-2; a weak D match, TRBD2 (5 bases). The germline gives CDR1 MNHEY, CDR2 SVGAGI. The CDR3 totals 14 residues. Trimming took off 6 bases at V and 7 bases at J, with 15 bases between the two ends. The CDR3 DNA sequence: TGTGCCAGCAGACCACTAAGCGGAGTCGGGGAGCTGTTTTTT. It translates to CASRPLSGVGELFF.

This clonotype occurred many times. The gene calls are TRBV7-7 and TRBJ2-1, with D possibly matching TRBD2 (6 bases). Trimming removed 6 bases at V and 7 bases at J, with 13 bases between. Germline values: CDR1 SSHAT, CDR2 FNYEAQ (reference sequence). This CDR3 region has 13 residues. CDR3 nucleotide sequence: TGTGCCAGCAGTCCGGGACTGACGAATGAGCAGTTCTTC. Its translation: CASSPGLTNEQFF.

V is TRBV20-1 and J is TRBJ2-3; D is uncertain. CDR1 and CDR2 (germline): DFQATT, SNEGSKA (reference sequence). The CDR3 contains 10 residues. V lost 8 bases to trimming and J lost 4 bases, with 7 bases between them. CDR3 coding DNA: TGCAGTCCAAATGCAGATACGCAGTATTTT. This gives the protein CSPNADTQYF.

The chain couples TRBV20-1 to TRBJ2-3, with 9 positions matching TRBD2. From germline, CDR1 is DFQATT and CDR2 SNEGSKA (reference sequence). V trimming: 3 bases; J trimming: 2 bases; junction bases outside the gene matches: 3. The CDR3 sequence is 14 residues long. The CDR3: CSASSGSYTDTQYF. The CDR3 nucleotides read TGCAGTGCTAGTAGCGGGAGCTACACAGATACGCAGTATTTT.

This clonotype was observed a handful of times. The chain joins TRBV20-1 to TRBJ2-1, with TRBD2 identical over 9 bases. The CDR3 length is 15 residues. Losses at the gene ends were 0 bases for V and 7 bases for J; bases not matched to a gene: 7. Germline CDR1 DFQATT, CDR2 SNEGSKA (reference sequence). The CDR3 DNA sequence: TGCAGTGCTAGAGATCCGAGACTAGCGGCAAATGAGCAGTTCTTC. It is translated as CSARDPRLAANEQFF.

This clonotype came up a few times. The rearrangement links TRBV9 to TRBJ2-7; D may match TRBD1 or TRBD2 (6 bases each). Trimming pared 4 bases from V and 7 bases from J, leaving 18 bases between. CDR1 and CDR2 from the germline V gene are SGDLS and YYNGEE. This CDR3 comprises 14 residues. Here the CDR3 DNA reads TGTGCCAGCAGCCCCTCGGGGGCGACGGGGGAGCAGTACTTC. Its translation: CASSPSGATGEQYF.

This clonotype was observed at least ten times. V is TRBV20-1 and J is TRBJ2-1; 10 nucleotides agree with TRBD2. Germline V gene lookup returns CDR1 DFQATT and CDR2 SNEGSKA (reference sequence). There are 15 residues in the CDR3. V shed 6 bases, J shed 4 bases, and the junction held 9 bases outside the gene matches. CDR3 sequence reads: CSAGKREGTYNEQFF. CDR3 sequence (DNA): TGCAGTGCCGGAAAGCGGGAGGGTACATACAATGAGCAGTTCTTC.

As DNA, the CDR3 is TGTGCCAGCAGCTTAGGTCCTGGACAGAACCTTGAGCCCCAGCATTTT. Protein product: CASSLGPGQNLEPQHF. This chain links TRBV7-6 with TRBJ1-5, with D possibly matching TRBD1 (6 bases). Germline V CDR1 and CDR2: SGHVS, FNYEAQ. This CDR3 contains 16 residues. The ends were cut back, 1 base at V and 8 bases at J, with 18 bases in the middle.

This clonotype was detected many times. V usage is TRBV7-8 and J usage is TRBJ1-1; D is possibly TRBD1 (6 bases). Germline V CDR1 and CDR2: SGHVS, FQNEAQ. Trimming took 4 bases from V and 5 from J, leaving 8 bases between them. This CDR3 is built from 12 residues. This chain's CDR3 is CASSSTGTEAFF. The DNA of the CDR3 is TGTGCCAGCAGCTCAACAGGGACTGAAGCTTTCTTT.

This sequence joins TRBV7-2 and TRBJ2-5, with TRBD2 matching 7 bases. The CDR3 is made up of 14 amino acids. CDR1 is SGHTA and CDR2 is FQGNSA in the germline V gene. V lost 2 bases to trimming and J lost 5 bases; unmatched junction nucleotides: 5. CDR3 nucleotide sequence: TGTGCCAGCAGCTTAAGTATCGGGGGGGAGACCCAGTACTTC. This gives the protein CASSLSIGGETQYF.

This clonotype was seen repeatedly, ten times or more. The chain uses TRBV24-1 and TRBJ1-1; D not certain. The CDR3 totals 11 residues. Between the trimmed V and J ends, which lost 3 bases and 13 bases, there was a span of 11 bases. The germline gives CDR1 KGHDR, CDR2 SFDVKD. The CDR3 region is CATSDLGKSFF. DNA for the CDR3: TGTGCCACCAGTGATCTGGGGAAAAGTTTCTTT.

This clonotype showed up many times. A junction boundary mismatches the germline segment, possibly from a read error. This chain connects TRBV5-1 to TRBJ2-2; D unresolved. The CDR3 runs 11 residues. Germline V gene sequence: CDR1 SGHRS, CDR2 YFSETQ. The DNA of the CDR3 is TGTGCCAGCAGTGACACCGGGGAGCTGTTTTTT. Translated, it gives CASSDTGELFF.

This clonotype was picked up a small number of times. CDR3 sequence reads: CASGYSAQGTSGPNEQFF. The DNA of the CDR3 is TGTGCTAGTGGTTACTCCGCGCAGGGGACTAGCGGACCCAATGAGCAGTTCTTC. The chain is built from TRBV12-5 and TRBJ2-1; 11 bases align to TRBD2. Germline V lookup: CDR1 LGHNT, CDR2 FRNRAP. This CDR3 spans 18 amino acids. Trimming removed 4 bases from V and 6 bases from J; junction bases left unmatched: 14.

J is TRBJ2-3 and V is TRBV27, with TRBD2 identical over 10 bases. CDR3 size: 16 residues. V dropped 6 bases and J dropped 3; count of bases not matched to a gene: 9. The germline V gene has CDR1 MNHEY and CDR2 SMNVEV (reference sequence). The CDR3 is CASSSLAGEATDTQYF. The CDR3 region has the DNA TGTGCCAGCAGCTCCCTAGCGGGAGAGGCTACAGATACGCAGTATTTT.

The rearrangement joins TRBV27 to TRBJ1-4; no clear D gene. Trimming left V 5 bases short and J 0 bases short, with 10 bases between. CDR1 is MNHEY and CDR2 is SMNVEV in the germline V gene (reference sequence). CDR3 size: 15 residues. Here the CDR3 reads CASSPIGATNEKLFF. The CDR3 DNA sequence: TGTGCCAGCAGTCCAATAGGTGCAACTAATGAAAAACTGTTTTTT. Drawing the rest from reference TRBV27 and TRBJ1-4, the complete variable domain is EAQVTQNPRYLITVTGKKLTVTCSQNMNHEYMSWYRQDPGLGLRQIYYSMNVEVTDKGDVPEGYKVSRKEKRNFPLILESPSPNQTSLYFCASSPIGATNEKLFFGSGTQLSVL.

V usage is TRBV14 and J usage is TRBJ2-1; 7 bases are shared with TRBD1. J was trimmed by 6 bases and V by 6 bases; bases with no gene match: 8. There are 14 residues in the CDR3. From germline, CDR1 is SGHDN and CDR2 FVKESK. CDR3 DNA: TGTGCCAGCAGACTGACAGGGACGGGCAATGAGCAGTTCTTC. The encoded protein is CASRLTGTGNEQFF. The full variable domain, with the rest looked up from reference TRBV14 and TRBJ2-1, is EAGVTQFPSHSVIEKGQTVTLRCDPISGHDNLYWYRRVMGKEIKFLLHFVKESKQDESGMPNNRFLAERTGGTYSTLKVQPAELEDSGVYFCASRLTGTGNEQFFGPGTRLTVL.

The table lists this clonotype with a few counts. V usage is TRBV7-9 and J usage is TRBJ1-5, with D possibly TRBD1 on 5 matching bases. The length of the CDR3 is 13 residues. Per germline, CDR1 SEHNR and CDR2 FQNEAQ (reference sequence). V was pared by 1 base and J by 5 bases, with 6 bases between. Here the CDR3 reads CASSLGQHQPQHF. The DNA for the CDR3 is TGTGCCAGCAGCTTAGGACAGCATCAGCCCCAGCATTTT.

This chain joins TRBV3-1 and TRBJ2-1; the D is unclear. CDR1 is LGHDT, CDR2 YNNKEL, per germline (reference sequence). The CDR3 runs to 15 residues. The ends were cut back, 0 bases at V and 1 base at J, with 7 bases in the middle. This CDR3 reads CASSQDGASYNEQFF. The DNA of the CDR3 is TGTGCCAGCAGCCAAGATGGCGCTTCCTACAATGAGCAGTTCTTC.

This chain joins TRBV5-4 and TRBJ2-1, with TRBD2 matching 7 bases. This CDR3 region has 15 residues. Germline V gives CDR1 SGHNT, CDR2 YYREEE (reference sequence). The ends lost 4 bases at V and 2 bases at J; junction bases unmatched: 6. CDR3 DNA: TGTGCCAGCAGCCGGAGCGGGGTCACCTACAATGAGCAGTTCTTC. Amino acids: CASSRSGVTYNEQFF.

This clonotype was picked up many times. This chain uses TRBV20-1 with TRBJ2-3, with D hard to call. Germline CDR1 is DFQATT and CDR2 is SNEGSKA (reference sequence). Trimming shortened V by 6 bases and J by 3 bases, and 10 bases separated the two germline ends. This CDR3 region has 12 residues. As DNA, the CDR3 is TGCAGTGCCCGGCCCGGAACAGATACGCAGTATTTT. This encodes CSARPGTDTQYF.

The chain is built from TRBV15 and TRBJ2-1; D might be TRBD2 (6 bases). The CDR3 is 15 amino acids. The germline CDR1 and CDR2 sequences are LNHNV and YYDKDF (reference sequence). Trimming pared 1 base from V and 7 bases from J, leaving 14 bases between. The CDR3 coding sequence is TGTGCCACCAGCAGAGGGGGCGGCGGGAAAAATGAGCAGTTCTTC. Translating gives CATSRGGGGKNEQFF.